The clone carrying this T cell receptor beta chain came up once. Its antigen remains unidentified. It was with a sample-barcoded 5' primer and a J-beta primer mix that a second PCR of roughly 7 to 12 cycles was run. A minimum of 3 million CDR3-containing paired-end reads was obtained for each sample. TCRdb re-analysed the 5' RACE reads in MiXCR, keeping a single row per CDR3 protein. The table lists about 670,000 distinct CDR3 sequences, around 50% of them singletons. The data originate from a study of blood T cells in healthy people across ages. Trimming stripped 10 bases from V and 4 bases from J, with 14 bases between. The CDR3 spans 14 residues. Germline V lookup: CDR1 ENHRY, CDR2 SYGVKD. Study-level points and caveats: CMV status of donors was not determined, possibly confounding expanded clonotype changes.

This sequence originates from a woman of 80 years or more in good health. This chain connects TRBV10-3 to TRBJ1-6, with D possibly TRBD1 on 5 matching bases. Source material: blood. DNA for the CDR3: TGTGCCACAAGGGACGGTGGGTATAATTCACCCCTCCACTTT. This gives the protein CATRDGGYNSPLHF.